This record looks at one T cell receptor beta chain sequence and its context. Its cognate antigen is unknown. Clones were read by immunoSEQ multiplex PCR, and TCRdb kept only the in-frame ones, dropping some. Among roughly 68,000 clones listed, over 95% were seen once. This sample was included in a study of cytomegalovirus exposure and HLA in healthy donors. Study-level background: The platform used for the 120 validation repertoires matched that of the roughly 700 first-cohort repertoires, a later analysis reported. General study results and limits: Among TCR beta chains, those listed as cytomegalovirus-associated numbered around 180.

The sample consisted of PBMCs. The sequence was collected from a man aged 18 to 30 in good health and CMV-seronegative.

The DNA for the CDR3 is TGTGCCAGCAAGCCGTATCAGGGTCTTAACTATGGCTACACCTTC. This codes for CASKPYQGLNYGYTF. V is TRBV2 and J is TRBJ1-2; D possibly corresponds to TRBD1 (5 bases). Germline-derived CDR1 and CDR2 are SNHLY and FYNNEI. The CDR3 has 15 amino acids. V shed 7 bases and J shed 1 base, with 16 bases lying between them. Complete variable domain (other parts from reference TRBV2 and TRBJ1-2): EPEVTQTPSHQVTQMGQEVILRCVPISNHLYFYWYRQILGQKVEFLVSFYNNEISEKSEIFDDQFSVERPDGSNFTLKIRSTKLEDSAMYFCASKPYQGLNYGYTFGSGTRLTVV.